This TCR beta chain is drawn from a study of T cells in Graves' hyperthyroidism and ophthalmopathy. Background on the study: Peripheral blood was obtained at initial diagnosis, preceding any treatment. Overall study results and limits: The model foresaw ophthalmopathy a median about 6.5 months prior to onset.

Duration under 3 months, a NOSPECS grade of at least 4, and a Clinical Activity Score of at least 3 characterized the ophthalmopathy patients. PBMCs were obtained from under 13 ml fresh peripheral blood. RNA transcripts provided the source from which TCR beta CDR3 regions were amplified. Primed by the HTBI set, a first-round RT-PCR was run on the TCR CDR3. In TCRdb, the multiplex PCR reads were re-called with MiXCR into one record per CDR3 protein. The sample comprises about 350,000 distinct CDR3 sequences, roughly 13% of which are singletons, and 34% rests with the top ten. CDR3 length equals 12 residues. The germline gives CDR1 SGHNT, CDR2 YENEEA. Trimming cost V 5 bases and J 5 bases, with 8 bases left between them. This clonotype showed up many times. Its target is not known.

Sample: blood. This TCR came from a woman aged 40 to 55 with Graves' ophthalmopathy. The J gene is TRBJ2-3, the V gene TRBV11-3; no firm D call. CDR3 residues: CASSRPGDTQYF. CDR3 in DNA: TGTGCCAGCAGCCGCCCCGGAGATACGCAGTATTTT.